This TCR beta chain was recorded in a study of beta chain features in type 1 diabetes. This clone has only a few counts. The authors reverse transcribed all of the isolated RNA, so sequencing captured expressed TCRB transcripts. Method: immunoSEQ multiplex PCR; TCRdb's copy keeps in-frame clones and lacks some. The sample has about 450,000 clones; 9.5% to 12% are singletons. The CDR3 spans 15 residues. CDR1 and CDR2 (germline): SEHNR, FQNEAQ (reference sequence). The ends lost 2 bases at V and 6 bases at J; junction bases unmatched: 7. This receptor was obtained from a woman younger than 35 in good health. Sequenced input: naive CD4+ T cells from blood. The chain recombines TRBV7-9 with TRBJ2-1, with 7 bases matching TRBD1. The CDR3 here is CASSLRQGGRNEQFF. CDR3 bases: TGTGCCAGCAGCTTAAGACAGGGCGGTCGCAATGAGCAGTTCTTC.